This entry lists 5 T cell receptor beta chains sequenced from one sample in a study of identifying expanded T cells in peripheral blood. TCRdb's table, derived via immunoSEQ multiplex PCR, lists solely in-frame clones and lacks some. The sample comprises approximately 100,000 clones, roughly 87% of which are singletons, and roughly a sixth rests with the top ten. Specimen: blood. The receptor source for this set is a person aged 18 to 70 in good health.

In nucleotides, the CDR3 is TGTGCCAGCAGCTCAGGACAGGGCTGGAGCAATCAGCCCCAGCATTTT. Its protein is CASSSGQGWSNQPQHF. This chain uses TRBV7-2 with TRBJ1-5; the match to TRBD1 covers 8 bases. Germline-derived CDR1 and CDR2 are SGHTA and FQGNSA. V was pared by 4 bases and J by 1 base, with 6 bases of the junction left unmatched. CDR3 size: 16 residues.

V is TRBV20-1 and J is TRBJ2-7; possible D gene TRBD2, 5 bases. Trimming shortened V by 2 bases and J by 6 bases, and 8 bases separated the two germline ends. CDR1 is DFQATT and CDR2 is SNEGSKA in the germline V gene (reference sequence). This CDR3 has 11 residues. CDR3 bases: TGCAGTGCTAGACGGGGTAGCGAGCAGTACTTC. This encodes CSARRGSEQYF.

The chain joins TRBV4-3 to TRBJ2-3, with no clear D. Germline CDR1 LGHNA, CDR2 YSLEER. This CDR3 region has 15 residues. Trimming left V 5 bases short and J 1 base short, with 13 bases between. The CDR3 bases are TGCGCCAGCAGCACCGGAGCAAGGGGCACAGATACGCAGTATTTT. It codes for CASSTGARGTDTQYF.

DNA of the CDR3: TGCGCCAGCAGCTGGGAGGGACAGTCCTATGGCTACACCTTC. This encodes CASSWEGQSYGYTF. The chain carries TRBV5-1 and TRBJ1-2, with TRBD1 matching over 7 bases. Germline loops: CDR1 SGHRS, CDR2 YFSETQ. V lost 3 bases and J lost 4; bases outside the gene matches: 6. The CDR3 runs to 14 residues.

This chain connects TRBV7-2 to TRBJ2-3; 10 bases map to TRBD2. CDR1 and CDR2 (germline): SGHTA, FQGNSA. The ends lost 5 bases at V and 6 bases at J; junction bases unmatched: 17. The CDR3 has 18 amino acids. DNA for the CDR3: TGTGCCAGCAGCCCGTTTATGACCCTAGCGGGGGCAGGGGATACGCAGTATTTT. It codes for CASSPFMTLAGAGDTQYF.